This passage covers 15 T cell receptor beta chains from one sample sequenced in a study of OX40 agonist ivuxolimab in advanced cancers. Measured with immunoSEQ multiplex PCR; TCRdb has only the in-frame clones, and not every one. The sample holds some 59,000 clones, about 91% seen once. Sequencing used CD4+ or CD8+ T cells sorted from blood, obtained in a trial of the OX40 agonist ivuxolimab. These TCRs come from an adult with an advanced solid tumor such as melanoma, head and neck, liver or kidney cancer.

The chain is built from TRBV2 and TRBJ1-2, with D possibly matching TRBD1 (5 bases). The ends were cut back, 9 bases at V and 8 bases at J, with 13 bases in the middle. The CDR3 is 11 residues long. Germline lookup yields CDR1 SNHLY and CDR2 FYNNEI. This CDR3 reads CARRGTSGYTF. CDR3 DNA sequence: TGTGCCAGACGGGGGACGTCCGGCTACACCTTC.

The chain recombines TRBV7-9 with TRBJ2-1, with 11 bases aligning to TRBD2. Per the germline V gene, CDR1 is SEHNR and CDR2 is FQNEAQ (reference sequence). Trimming at V came to 1 base and at J to 6 bases, leaving 5 bases not matched to a gene. The CDR3 loop spans 16 amino acids. CDR3 nucleotide sequence: TGTGCCAGCAGCTTAGAGATACTAGCGGGAGTCAATGAGCAGTTCTTC. Protein: CASSLEILAGVNEQFF.

The chain recombines TRBV21-1 with TRBJ1-1; no check of the table's D call, TRBD1, against the DNA was made. TRBV21-1 is classified as a pseudogene. The CDR3 spans 16 residues. The CDR3 region is CASSKKTNSLNTEAFF. The CDR3 DNA reads as TGTGCCAGCAGCAAAAAAACGAACAGTTTGAACACTGAAGCTTTCTTT.

The rearrangement uses TRBV7-9 and TRBJ2-7, with TRBD1 matching 7 bases. The CDR3 extends over 12 amino acids. Germline values: CDR1 SEHNR, CDR2 FQNEAQ (reference sequence). The J segment lost 7 bases and the V segment lost 7 bases, leaving 7 bases of the junction unmatched. Here the CDR3 DNA reads TGTGCCAGCACATTAGGGGGCGAAGAGCAGTACTTC. Residues: CASTLGGEEQYF.

This chain links TRBV19 with TRBJ2-1; D might be TRBD2 (5 bases). Germline V gene lookup returns CDR1 LNHDA and CDR2 SQIVND (reference sequence). Trimming removed 5 bases from V and 4 bases from J, with 15 bases in between. The CDR3 extends over 15 amino acids. DNA of the CDR3: TGTGCCAGTAGTTTACCGGGGTCCCCTTACAATGAGCAGTTCTTC. Translating gives CASSLPGSPYNEQFF.

The sample holds one count of this clone. The chain is built from TRBV5-1 and TRBJ2-2; D may match TRBD1 or TRBD2 (5 bases each). Germline loops: CDR1 SGHRS, CDR2 YFSETQ. The CDR3 has 13 residues. Trimming shortened V by 2 bases and J by 5 bases, and 7 bases separated the two germline ends. The CDR3 bases are TGCGCCAGCAGCTTTGAGGGGACCGGGGAGCTGTTTTTT. Translation: CASSFEGTGELFF.

The sample holds a few counts of this clone. The gene calls are TRBV4-1 and TRBJ1-1; D may be TRBD1 (5 bases). Trimming removed 1 base at V and 4 bases at J, with 16 bases between. The CDR3 length is 16 residues. Germline V gene lookup returns CDR1 MGHRA and CDR2 YSYEKL. DNA of the CDR3: TGCGCCAGCAGCCAAGGATCGGCGGGGCCCCGCACTGAAGCTTTCTTT. It yields the protein CASSQGSAGPRTEAFF.

V and J are TRBV7-9 and TRBJ2-1, with a tentative D call TRBD2 (5 bases). There are 12 residues in the CDR3. Germline CDR1 reads SEHNR; CDR2 reads FQNEAQ (reference sequence). Trimming took off 6 bases at V and 8 bases at J, with 11 bases between the two ends. CDR3 nucleotides: TGTGCCAGCAGGCAAGGAGGCGATGAGCAGTTCTTC. Residues: CASRQGGDEQFF.

This clone is a singleton in its sample. The genes are TRBV29-1 and TRBJ1-1, with TRBD1 as a possible D gene (5 bases). Germline values: CDR1 SQVTM, CDR2 ANQGSEA. The CDR3 loop spans 16 amino acids. With 0 bases removed from V and 5 bases from J, the gap between germline ends came to 19 bases. The CDR3 spells CSVEEGRGSVSTEAFF. The CDR3 nucleotides are TGCAGCGTTGAAGAGGGTAGGGGCAGCGTTAGTACTGAAGCTTTCTTT. Full variable domain (rest looked up from reference TRBV29-1 and TRBJ1-1): SAVISQKPSRDICQRGTSLTIQCQVDSQVTMMFWYRQQPGQSLTLIATANQGSEATYESGFVIDKFPISRPNLTFSTLTVSNMSPEDSSIYLCSVEEGRGSVSTEAFFGQGTRLTVV.

CDR3 sequence reads: CASSPEVISYEQYF. CDR3 bases: TGCGCCAGCAGCCCCGAGGTAATCTCCTACGAGCAGTACTTC. This sequence joins TRBV4-1 and TRBJ2-7; D not certain. Trimming took off 4 bases at V and 0 bases at J, with 10 bases between the two ends. The V gene's germline CDR1 is MGHRA and CDR2 YSYEKL. The CDR3 runs to 14 residues.

This chain connects TRBV19 to TRBJ2-1, with a possible D match to TRBD2 (6 bases). The CDR3 is 15 residues long. CDR1 LNHDA and CDR2 SQIVND come from the germline V gene (reference sequence). V was pared by 3 bases and J by 2 bases, with 11 bases between. CDR3 protein: CASSMGAGPYNEQFF. The CDR3 DNA reads as TGTGCCAGTAGTATGGGTGCGGGACCCTACAATGAGCAGTTCTTC.

The chain has TRBV14 and TRBJ2-1, with 7 bases lining up with TRBD2. This CDR3 is built from 15 residues. Unmatched junction bases numbered 9, after V lost 4 bases and J lost 6 bases. Germline CDR1 and CDR2: SGHDN and FVKESK. The CDR3 bases are TGTGCCAGCAGCCCAAGGCGGGGGTCCCGCAATGAGCAGTTCTTC. Protein: CASSPRRGSRNEQFF.

The chain combines TRBV19 with TRBJ2-1; TRBD2 aligns across 8 bases. The CDR3 is 15 residues long. The junction had 2 bases not matched to a gene; V was cut back by 1 base and J by 3 bases. Germline CDR1 and CDR2: LNHDA and SQIVND (reference sequence). CDR3: CASSIAAGGYNEQFF. The CDR3 coding sequence is TGTGCCAGTAGTATAGCGGCGGGGGGCTACAATGAGCAGTTCTTC.

The chain has TRBV10-3 and TRBJ1-1, with 8 bases that match TRBD1. The V and J ends lost 0 bases and 4 bases, in that order; junction bases with no gene match: 4. CDR1 is ENHRY and CDR2 is SYGVKD in the germline V gene. CDR3 length equals 15 residues. The chain's CDR3 is CAISESNRGTTEAFF. CDR3 in DNA: TGTGCCATCAGTGAGTCGAACAGGGGGACCACTGAAGCTTTCTTT.

V usage is TRBV13 and J usage is TRBJ2-7; D is ambiguous. V was trimmed by 0 bases and J by 7 bases, leaving 13 bases between them. Germline V CDR1 and CDR2: PRHDT, FYEKMQ (reference sequence). The CDR3 has 14 amino acids. The CDR3 DNA sequence: TGTGCCAGCAGCTTAGGACTAACCTCGCAGGAGCAGTACTTC. Amino acid sequence: CASSLGLTSQEQYF.